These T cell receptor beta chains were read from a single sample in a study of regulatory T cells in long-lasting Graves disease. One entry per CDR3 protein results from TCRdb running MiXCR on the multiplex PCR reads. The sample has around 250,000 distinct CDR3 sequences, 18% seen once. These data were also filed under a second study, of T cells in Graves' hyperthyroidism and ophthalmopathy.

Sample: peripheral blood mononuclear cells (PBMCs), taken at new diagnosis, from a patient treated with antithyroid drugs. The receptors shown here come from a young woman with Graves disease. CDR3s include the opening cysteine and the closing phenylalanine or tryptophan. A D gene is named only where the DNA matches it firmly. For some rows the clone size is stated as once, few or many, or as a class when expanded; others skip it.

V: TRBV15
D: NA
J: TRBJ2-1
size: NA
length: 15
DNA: TGTGCCACCAGCAGAGGAGGGCAGCCGAACAATGAGCAGTTCTTC
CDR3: CATSRGGQPNNEQFF

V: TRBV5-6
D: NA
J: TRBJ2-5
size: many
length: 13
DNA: TGTGCCAGCAGCCTAAGAAGTTGGGAGACCCAGTACTTC
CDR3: CASSLRSWETQYF

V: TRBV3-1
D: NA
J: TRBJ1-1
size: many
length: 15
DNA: TGTGCCAGCAGCCAAAGGGGGACGGGGAACACTGAAGCTTTCTTT
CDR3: CASSQRGTGNTEAFF

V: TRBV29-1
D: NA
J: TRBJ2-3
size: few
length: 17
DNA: TGCAGCGTTGAATCTGTAGTGGCCGAGGGAGAGGCAGATACGCAGTATTTT
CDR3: CSVESVVAEGEADTQYF

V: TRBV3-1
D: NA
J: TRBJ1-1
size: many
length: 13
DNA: TGTGCCAGCAGGGGATATGGGGCCACTGAAGCTTTCTTT
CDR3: CASRGYGATEAFF

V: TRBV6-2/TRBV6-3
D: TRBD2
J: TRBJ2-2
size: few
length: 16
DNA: TGTGCCAGCAGTCCCTCTGTTAGCGGGGGCACCGGGGAGCTGTTTTTT
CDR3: CASSPSVSGGTGELFF

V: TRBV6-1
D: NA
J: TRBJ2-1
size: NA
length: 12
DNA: TGTGCCAGCAGTGAAGTGGGGGGGCTTCTGTTCTTC
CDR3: CASSEVGGLLFF

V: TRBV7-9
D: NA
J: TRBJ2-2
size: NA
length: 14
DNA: TGTGCCAGCAGCCTTACGTGGGGTATGGGGGAGCTGTTTTTT
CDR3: CASSLTWGMGELFF

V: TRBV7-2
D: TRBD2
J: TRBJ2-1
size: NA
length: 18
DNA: TGTGCCAGCGCCTTGGGCCAGGGACTAGCGGGGGGCGGCAATGAGCAGTTCTTC
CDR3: CASALGQGLAGGGNEQFF

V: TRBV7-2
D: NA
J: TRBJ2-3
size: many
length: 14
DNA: TGTGCCAGCAGCCCGCCGTCTGGTTTAGATACGCAGTATTTT
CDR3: CASSPPSGLDTQYF

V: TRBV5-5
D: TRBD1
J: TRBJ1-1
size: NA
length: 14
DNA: TGTGCCAGCAGCTTTTATACCCAGGGACAGTTGGCTTTCTTT
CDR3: CASSFYTQGQLAFF

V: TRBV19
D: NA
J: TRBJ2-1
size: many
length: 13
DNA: TGTGCCAGTAGAGACCATAGGGGCGATGAGCAGTTCTTC
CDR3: CASRDHRGDEQFF

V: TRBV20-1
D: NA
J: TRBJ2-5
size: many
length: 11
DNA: TGCAGTGCAGTCTTCCAAGAGACCCAGTACTTC
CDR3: CSAVFQETQYF

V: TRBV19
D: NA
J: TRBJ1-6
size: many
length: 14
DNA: TGTGCCAGTAGTACGCCCGGGCCGAATTCACCCCTCCACTTT
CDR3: CASSTPGPNSPLHF

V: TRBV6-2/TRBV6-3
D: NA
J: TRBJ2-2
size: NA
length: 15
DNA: TGTGCCAGCAGTTACTCGTTCAGGGATAGTAGGGAGCTGTTTTTT
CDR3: CASSYSFRDSRELFF

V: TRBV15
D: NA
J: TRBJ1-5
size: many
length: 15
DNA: TGTGCCACCAGCAGGCAGGCACCGTTCAATCAGCCCCAGCATTTT
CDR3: CATSRQAPFNQPQHF

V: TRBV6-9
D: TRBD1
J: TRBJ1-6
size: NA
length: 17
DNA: TGTGCCAGCAGTTCCCGGGACAGGGGTGGGAAAAATTCACCCCTCCACTTT
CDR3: CASSSRDRGGKNSPLHF

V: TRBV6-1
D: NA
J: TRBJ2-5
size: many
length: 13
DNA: TGTGCCAGCAGCTGGGAGCGGCAAGAGACCCAGTACTTC
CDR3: CASSWERQETQYF

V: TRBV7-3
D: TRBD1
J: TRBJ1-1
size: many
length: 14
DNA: TGTGCCAGCAGCCCTAGGACAGGGAACACTGAAGCTTTCTTT
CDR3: CASSPRTGNTEAFF

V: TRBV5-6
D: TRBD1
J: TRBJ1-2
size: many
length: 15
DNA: TGTGCCAGCAGCTTGGGACAGGGGTTCAACTATGGCTACACCTTC
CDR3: CASSLGQGFNYGYTF

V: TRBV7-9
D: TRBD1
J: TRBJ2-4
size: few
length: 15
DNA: TGTGCCAGCAGCTCGGACAGGGAAGCCAAAAACATTCAGTACTTC
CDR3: CASSSDREAKNIQYF

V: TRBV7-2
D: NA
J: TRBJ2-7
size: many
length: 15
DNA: TGTGCCAGCAGCTTTCACCGGGCCCTCTCCTACGAGCAGTACTTC
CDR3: CASSFHRALSYEQYF

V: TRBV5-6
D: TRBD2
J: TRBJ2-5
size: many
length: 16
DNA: TGTGCCAGCAGCCTGGGAGGGTGGACTAGCGAAGAGACCCAGTACTTC
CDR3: CASSLGGWTSEETQYF

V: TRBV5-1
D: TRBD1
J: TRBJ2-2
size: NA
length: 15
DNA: TGCGCCAGCAGCCCGACAGGGGCGAACACCGGGGAGCTGTTTTTT
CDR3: CASSPTGANTGELFF

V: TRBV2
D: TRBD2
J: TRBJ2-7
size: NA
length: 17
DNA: TGTGCCAGCAGTCCTCTACGAGCGGGGGGGCCCCCCTACGAGCAGTACTTC
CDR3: CASSPLRAGGPPYEQYF

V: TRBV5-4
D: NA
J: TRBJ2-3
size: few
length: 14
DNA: TGTGCCAGCAGCACACAGGGCAGTGCAGATACGCAGTATTTT
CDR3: CASSTQGSADTQYF

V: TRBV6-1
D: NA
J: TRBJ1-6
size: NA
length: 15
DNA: TGTGCCAGCACCAAAAAAAATATGGGTAATTCACCCCTCCACTTT
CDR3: CASTKKNMGNSPLHF

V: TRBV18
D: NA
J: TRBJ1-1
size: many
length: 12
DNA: TGTGCCAGCTCACCCCGACAGGACCAAGCTTTCTTT
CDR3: CASSPRQDQAFF

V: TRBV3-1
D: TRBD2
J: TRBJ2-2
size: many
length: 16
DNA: TGTGCCAGCAGCAAGTCCCCCTCCGGGGGGGCCGGGGAGCTGTTTTTT
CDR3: CASSKSPSGGAGELFF